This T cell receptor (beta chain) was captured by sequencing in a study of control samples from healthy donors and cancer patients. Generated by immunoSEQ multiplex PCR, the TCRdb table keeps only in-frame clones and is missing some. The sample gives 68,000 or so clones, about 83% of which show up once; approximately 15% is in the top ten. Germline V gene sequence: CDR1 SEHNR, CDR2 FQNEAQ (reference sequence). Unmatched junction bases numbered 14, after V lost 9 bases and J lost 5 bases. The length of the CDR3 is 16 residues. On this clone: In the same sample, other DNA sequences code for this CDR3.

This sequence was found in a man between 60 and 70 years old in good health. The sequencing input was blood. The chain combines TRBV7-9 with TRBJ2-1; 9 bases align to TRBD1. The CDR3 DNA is TGTGCCAGTAGGATAGACAGGGGGGATATCAACAATGAGCAGTTCTTC. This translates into CASRIDRGDINNEQFF.